These 19 T cell receptor beta chains originate from one sample sequenced in a study of response to subunit inactivated influenza vaccine. TCRdb re-called the RT-PCR reads through MiXCR, storing one row per CDR3 protein. Among roughly 700,000 distinct CDR3 sequences listed, about 14% were seen once. The source material was PBMCs from blood, sampled roughly 15 days before vaccination. The source of these receptors is a man aged 50 or older who received an inactivated influenza vaccine.

This clonotype was seen many times. The chain has TRBV7-2 and TRBJ2-1; a possible D gene is TRBD2 (5 bases). The V gene's germline CDR1 is SGHTA and CDR2 FQGNSA. Trimming took 1 base from V and 3 from J, leaving 16 bases between them. This CDR3 region has 17 residues. The CDR3 DNA reads TGTGCCAGCAGCTTAGTAGTCGGCGGGCGCCACTACAATGAGCAGTTCTTC. Translating gives CASSLVVGGRHYNEQFF. The full variable domain, its missing parts supplied by reference TRBV7-2 and TRBJ2-1, is GAGVSQSPSNKVTEKGKDVELRCDPISGHTALYWYRQSLGQGLEFLIYFQGNSAPDKSGLPSDRFSAERTGGSVSTLTIQRTQQEDSAVYLCASSLVVGGRHYNEQFFGPGTRLTVL.

The DNA of the CDR3 is TGTGCCAGCAGCCAAGATGGAAGGGGAGCTGGCTACACCTTC. Protein product: CASSQDGRGAGYTF. V is TRBV3-1 and J is TRBJ1-2, with a possible D match to TRBD1 (5 bases). The CDR3 runs 14 residues. From germline, CDR1 is LGHDT and CDR2 YNNKEL (reference sequence). Between the trimmed V and J ends, which lost 0 bases and 7 bases, there was a span of 12 bases.

The chain carries TRBV29-1 and TRBJ1-1; D unclear. Trimming took off 4 bases at V and 13 bases at J, with 16 bases between the two ends. The germline V gene has CDR1 SQVTM and CDR2 ANQGSEA. The CDR3 is 11 residues long. This chain's CDR3 is CSVVVAGYHFF. CDR3 DNA: TGCAGCGTTGTTGTCGCAGGTTATCATTTCTTT.

This clonotype came up many times. The chain is built from TRBV4-3 and TRBJ1-2; tentatively, D is TRBD1 (5 bases). CDR3 size: 12 residues. V was trimmed by 8 bases and J by 3 bases, leaving 10 bases between them. Per the germline V gene, CDR1 is LGHNA and CDR2 is YSLEER. CDR3 loop: CASRGTDYGYTF. CDR3 DNA: TGCGCCAGCCGGGGGACTGACTATGGCTACACCTTC.

This clonotype was counted only a few times. The chain employs TRBV7-2 and TRBJ2-1; 9 bases match TRBD2. There are 15 residues in the CDR3. Germline CDR1 and CDR2: SGHTA and FQGNSA. With V trimmed by 3 bases and J by 8 bases, 8 bases remained unmatched. The CDR3 is CASSFSGSPGDEQFF. The CDR3 bases are TGTGCCAGCAGCTTTAGCGGGAGCCCCGGGGATGAGCAGTTCTTC.

This clonotype was detected many times. The rearrangement uses TRBV12-3 or TRBV12-4 and TRBJ2-1, with TRBD1 matching 7 bases. The CDR3 loop spans 12 amino acids. Unmatched junction bases numbered 4, after V lost 5 bases and J lost 9 bases. As DNA, the CDR3 is TGTGCCAGCAGTCTCGGGACAGCTGAGCAGTTCTTC. Translation: CASSLGTAEQFF.

This clonotype has only a few counts. The rearrangement uses TRBV20-1 and TRBJ2-4; unclear D gene. CDR1 DFQATT and CDR2 SNEGSKA come from the germline V gene (reference sequence). Trimming took 8 bases from V and 0 from J, leaving 17 bases between them. The CDR3 totals 15 residues. The CDR3: CSPLSPGLAKNIQYF. The CDR3 DNA reads as TGCAGTCCCCTATCGCCCGGGCTAGCCAAAAACATTCAGTACTTC.

This clonotype was detected ten times or more. This sequence joins TRBV5-1 and TRBJ2-3; D ambiguous. V lost 0 bases and J 2 bases, leaving 10 bases between the germline ends. CDR3 length: 15 amino acids. The germline gives CDR1 SGHRS, CDR2 YFSETQ. CDR3 bases: TGCGCCAGCAGCTTGGACAATGTAATCACAGATACGCAGTATTTT. It encodes CASSLDNVITDTQYF.

This clonotype was observed a handful of times. The chain is built from TRBV28 and TRBJ1-5; TRBD1 might be the D (6 bases). This CDR3 region has 18 residues. The germline V and J ends were trimmed by 6 bases and 0 bases, with 21 bases remaining between them. The germline V gene has CDR1 MDHEN and CDR2 SYDVKM. The CDR3 nucleotides are TGTGCCAGCAGAGTAACGACAGGAGCCCCCTATAGCAATCAGCCCCAGCATTTT. It encodes CASRVTTGAPYSNQPQHF.

V and J are TRBV4-2 and TRBJ2-7; D may match TRBD1 or TRBD2 (6 bases each). V was cut by 3 bases and J by 4 bases, with 16 bases left in between. Germline V CDR1 and CDR2: LGHNA, YNFKEQ. The CDR3 is 15 amino acids. CDR3 DNA sequence: TGTGCCAGCAGCCAGGGGGCCGGGACTCTGTACGAGCAGTACTTC. Translation: CASSQGAGTLYEQYF.

This clonotype was detected a few times. The rearrangement links TRBV15 to TRBJ2-7; tentative D call: TRBD1 (7 bases). The V and J ends lost 7 bases and 12 bases respectively, with 22 bases between them. This CDR3 is 13 amino acids long. Germline V gene data show CDR1 as LNHNV and CDR2 as YYDKDF (reference sequence). In DNA form, the CDR3 reads TGTGCCACCATCGACGCGGGACAGTCTATTCTGTACTTC. Its protein is CATIDAGQSILYF.

The chain is built from TRBV10-3 and TRBJ1-2, with TRBD1 as a possible D gene (6 bases). Trimming shortened V by 6 bases and J by 1 base, and 12 bases separated the two germline ends. Looked up from germline, CDR1 is ENHRY and CDR2 is SYGVKD. The CDR3 is made up of 14 amino acids. The CDR3 is CAIRRQEGNYGYTF. The CDR3, as DNA: TGTGCCATCAGGCGACAGGAGGGTAACTATGGCTACACCTTC.

This clonotype was seen more than once but under ten times. This chain uses TRBV12-3 or TRBV12-4 with TRBJ1-3, with 10 bases fitting TRBD1. The CDR3 sequence is 16 residues long. V shed 5 bases, J shed 1 base, and the junction held 5 bases outside the gene matches. DNA of the CDR3: TGTGCCAGCAGTAGGGGACAGGGGTCGTCTGGAAACACCATATATTTT. This translates into CASSRGQGSSGNTIYF.

This clonotype was seen many times. The gene calls are TRBV29-1 and TRBJ2-1, with unresolved D. CDR1 SQVTM and CDR2 ANQGSEA come from the germline V gene. CDR3 size: 11 residues. V gave up 8 bases and J gave up 0 bases, with 5 bases separating them. In nucleotides, the CDR3 is TGCAGCTCCGGCTCCTACAATGAGCAGTTCTTC. It yields the protein CSSGSYNEQFF.

This clonotype was seen at least ten times. The rearrangement joins TRBV29-1 to TRBJ2-6, with TRBD1 matching over 8 bases. J gave up 2 bases and V 3 bases, and 3 bases lay outside the gene matches. Germline assignment: CDR1 SQVTM and CDR2 ANQGSEA. The CDR3 covers 15 residues. CDR3 in amino acids: CSVETGVTGANVLTF. CDR3 DNA sequence: TGCAGCGTTGAGACAGGGGTGACTGGGGCCAACGTCCTGACTTTC.

This clonotype turned up a few times. The chain combines TRBV7-9 with TRBJ2-7, with 8 bases that match TRBD2. With V trimmed by 1 base and J by 0 bases, 5 bases remained unmatched. Germline V gene data show CDR1 as SEHNR and CDR2 as FQNEAQ (reference sequence). CDR3 length: 16 residues. For the CDR3, the DNA is TGTGCCAGCAGCTTAGGTAGCGGGGCTTTCTCCTACGAGCAGTACTTC. Protein: CASSLGSGAFSYEQYF.

This clonotype was picked up a small number of times. This chain joins TRBV28 and TRBJ1-2; no reliable D call. Germline CDR1 is MDHEN and CDR2 is SYDVKM. This CDR3 spans 17 amino acids. The V end lost 5 bases, the J end lost 7 bases, and 26 bases lay between the germline ends. The DNA of the CDR3 is TGTGCCAGCAGTGTGAACGGGTACTACGGAAGGGTGCTTGGCTACACCTTC. Its translation: CASSVNGYYGRVLGYTF.

The J gene is TRBJ2-3, the V gene TRBV7-2, with D perhaps TRBD2 (6 bases). Trimming cost V 5 bases and J 8 bases, with 11 bases left between them. This CDR3 has 12 residues. The germline V gene has CDR1 SGHTA and CDR2 FQGNSA. CDR3 amino acids: CASSQGLRTQYF. CDR3 nucleotide sequence: TGTGCCAGCAGCCAGGGACTCCGTACGCAGTATTTT.

This chain joins TRBV6-1 and TRBJ2-7; a possible D gene is TRBD1 (6 bases). The CDR3 totals 14 residues. Germline assignment: CDR1 MNHNS and CDR2 SASEGT. With 6 bases removed from V and 3 bases from J, the gap between germline ends came to 15 bases. CDR3 sequence (DNA): TGTGCCAGCAGCCCAGGGGCCAATCACTACGAGCAGTACTTC. Its protein product is CASSPGANHYEQYF.